The clone carrying this TCR beta chain was observed once. Repertoires were generated with immunoSEQ multiplex PCR, while TCRdb's copy carries only in-frame clones and drops some. This table holds fewer than 450,000 clones, more than 75% found once. This entry belongs to a study of blood T cell repertoires in COVID-19. Study-wide background: Researchers got acute and convalescent COVID-19 samples from the United States, Italy and Spain.

All enrollees were about 18 to 90 years old and from 20 to 25 US areas. Recovered status in Cohort 3 required two negative PCRs, clearance, or symptom resolution. V was pared by 1 base and J by 9 bases, with 7 bases of the junction left unmatched. The CDR3 runs to 13 residues. Germline V gene sequence: CDR1 SQVTM, CDR2 ANQGSEA. The sequence was collected from a woman in her twenties or thirties who had recovered from COVID-19. The material sequenced was PBMCs or T cells enriched from blood (not recorded which). J is TRBJ1-2 and V is TRBV29-1; 8 nucleotides line up with TRBD1. The CDR3 spells CSVEGQGADRYTF. CDR3 bases: TGCAGCGTTGAAGGGCAGGGGGCTGATCGCTACACCTTC.